One T cell receptor (beta chain) is described in this entry. V gave up 3 bases and J gave up 6 bases, with 11 bases separating them. In germline, CDR1 is MNHNY, CDR2 SVGAGI (reference sequence). The CDR3 spans 13 residues. The sample is drawn from a study of blood T cell repertoires in COVID-19. About the study: The analysed material was cDNA or gDNA that came from T cells, B-cell-depleted T cells, or PBMCs.

As handled by the study authors: Reference gene primers were amplified, and this amplification served to estimate nucleated cell counts. Method: immunoSEQ multiplex PCR; TCRdb's copy keeps in-frame clones and lacks some. V and J calls and clone size are given by that table; D and trimming were obtained from the DNA. The data hold around 620,000 clones, with about 90% observed a single time. The V and J genes are TRBV6-6 and TRBJ1-2; D not certain. Material: peripheral blood. This clonotype originated in a woman younger than 30 with acute or convalescent COVID-19. The CDR3: CASSYREKNGYTF. CDR3 sequence (DNA): TGTGCCAGCAGTTATAGGGAGAAGAATGGCTACACCTTC.